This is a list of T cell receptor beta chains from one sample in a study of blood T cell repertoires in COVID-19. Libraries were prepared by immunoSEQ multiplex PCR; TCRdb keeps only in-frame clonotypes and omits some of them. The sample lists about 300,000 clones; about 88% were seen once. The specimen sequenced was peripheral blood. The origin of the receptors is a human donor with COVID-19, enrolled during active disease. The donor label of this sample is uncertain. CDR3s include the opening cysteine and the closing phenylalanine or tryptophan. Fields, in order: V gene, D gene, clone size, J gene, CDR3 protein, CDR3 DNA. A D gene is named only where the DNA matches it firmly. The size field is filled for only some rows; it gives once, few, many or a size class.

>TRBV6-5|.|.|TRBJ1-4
CARPNSEKLFF
TGTGCCAGGCCAAACAGTGAAAAACTGTTTTTT
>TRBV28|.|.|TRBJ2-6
CASIAVTPGANVLTF
TGTGCCAGCATAGCAGTGACGCCTGGGGCCAACGTCCTGACTTTC
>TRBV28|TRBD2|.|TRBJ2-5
CASSGGGGETQYF
TGTGCCAGCAGCGGGGGGGGAGGAGAGACCCAGTACTTC
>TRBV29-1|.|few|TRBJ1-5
CSVATGEGQPQHF
TGCAGCGTTGCGACGGGAGAGGGACAGCCCCAGCATTTT
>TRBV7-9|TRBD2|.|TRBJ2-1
CASSLSGSLNEQFF
TGTGCCAGCAGCTTAAGCGGGAGTCTCAATGAGCAGTTCTTC
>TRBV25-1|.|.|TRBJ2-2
CASSERSGSGIGELFF
TGTGCCAGCAGTGAAAGGTCGGGGAGTGGAATCGGGGAGCTGTTTTTT
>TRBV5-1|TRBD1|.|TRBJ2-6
CASSLEGGRGANVLTF
TGCGCCAGCAGCTTGGAAGGGGGCAGAGGGGCCAACGTCCTGACTTTC
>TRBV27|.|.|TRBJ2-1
CASGPWRDYNEQFF
TGTGCCAGCGGACCATGGCGGGATTACAATGAGCAGTTCTTC
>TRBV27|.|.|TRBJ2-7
CASSYPGAHEQYF
TGTGCCAGCAGTTACCCAGGCGCCCACGAGCAGTACTTC
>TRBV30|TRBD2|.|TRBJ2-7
CAWRGLAPNEQYF
TGTGCCTGGAGGGGACTAGCCCCGAACGAGCAGTACTTC
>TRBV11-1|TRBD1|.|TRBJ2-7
CASSLGTGRFYEQYF
TGTGCCAGCAGCTTAGGGACAGGAAGATTCTACGAGCAGTACTTC
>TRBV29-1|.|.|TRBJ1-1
CSVAQLNTEAFF
TGCAGCGTAGCACAGTTGAACACTGAAGCTTTCTTT
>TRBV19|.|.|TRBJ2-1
CASRGAARPFYNEQFF
TGTGCCAGTAGAGGGGCGGCGCGACCATTCTACAATGAGCAGTTCTTC
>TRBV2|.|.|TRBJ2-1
CASKLDLNEQFF
TGTGCCAGCAAGCTAGATTTGAATGAGCAGTTCTTC
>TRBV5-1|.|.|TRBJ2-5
CASSLVPGREETQYF
TGCGCCAGCAGCTTAGTTCCCGGAAGGGAGGAGACCCAGTACTTC
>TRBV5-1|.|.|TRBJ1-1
CASSPFTGYTEAFF
TGCGCCAGCAGCCCTTTTACAGGGTACACTGAAGCTTTCTTT
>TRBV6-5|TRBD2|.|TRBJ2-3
CASAVAGVSDTQYF
TGTGCCAGTGCCGTAGCGGGAGTTTCAGATACGCAGTATTTT
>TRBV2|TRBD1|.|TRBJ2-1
CASRRDSNNEQFF
TGTGCCAGCCGCCGGGACAGTAACAATGAGCAGTTCTTC
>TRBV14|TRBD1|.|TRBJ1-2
CASSQLGTDYGYTF
TGTGCCAGCAGCCAATTAGGGACAGACTATGGCTACACCTTC
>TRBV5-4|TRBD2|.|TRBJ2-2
CASTSLVVAGVDTGELFF
TGTGCCAGCACTTCGCTTGTAGTGGCGGGAGTGGACACCGGGGAGCTGTTTTTT
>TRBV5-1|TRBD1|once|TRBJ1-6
CASSPMGQGDSPLHF
TGCGCCAGCAGCCCCATGGGACAGGGTGATTCACCCCTCCACTTT
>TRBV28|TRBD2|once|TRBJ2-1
CASTLGGVSYNEQFF
TGTGCCAGCACCCTGGGAGGGGTCTCCTACAATGAGCAGTTCTTC
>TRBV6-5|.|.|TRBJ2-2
CASSPSGRRAGELFF
TGTGCCAGCAGTCCGAGCGGGCGGAGGGCCGGGGAGCTGTTTTTT
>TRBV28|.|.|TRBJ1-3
CASSKSTGNTIYF
TGTGCCAGCAGTAAATCAACAGGAAACACCATATATTTT
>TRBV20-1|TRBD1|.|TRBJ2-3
CSASGPQGAADTQYF
TGCAGTGCTAGTGGGCCCCAGGGGGCCGCAGATACGCAGTATTTT
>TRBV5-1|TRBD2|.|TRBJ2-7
CASSSLWGRDGEQYF
TGCGCCAGCAGCTCACTTTGGGGGAGGGATGGTGAGCAGTACTTC
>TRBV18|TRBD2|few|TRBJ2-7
CASSPTSGIGEQYF
TGTGCCAGCTCACCGACTAGCGGGATAGGCGAGCAGTACTTC
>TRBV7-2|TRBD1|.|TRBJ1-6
CASSLATGVSPLHF
TGTGCCAGCAGCTTAGCGACAGGGGTTTCACCCCTCCACTTT
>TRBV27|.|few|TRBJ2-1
CASSRLSGGYNEQFF
TGTGCCAGCAGCCGTCTCTCCGGGGGATACAATGAGCAGTTCTTC
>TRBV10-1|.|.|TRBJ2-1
CASAEDPSSYNEQFF
TGCGCCTCGGCGGAGGACCCGAGCTCCTACAATGAGCAGTTCTTC
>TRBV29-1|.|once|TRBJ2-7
CSVVGGSYEQYF
TGCAGCGTTGTCGGGGGTTCCTACGAGCAGTACTTC
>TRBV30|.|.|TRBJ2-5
CAWSSPGQPPETQYF
TGTGCCTGGAGTTCACCGGGACAACCGCCCGAGACCCAGTACTTC
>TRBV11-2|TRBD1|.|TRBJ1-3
CASSSLRGRRGNTIYF
TGTGCCAGCAGCTCTTTAAGGGGGCGGAGAGGAAACACCATATATTTT
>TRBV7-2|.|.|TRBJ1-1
CASSQNRVSNTEAFF
TGTGCCAGCAGCCAAAACAGGGTCTCGAACACTGAAGCTTTCTTT
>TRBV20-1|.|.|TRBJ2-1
CSAYYNEQFF
TGCAGTGCTTACTACAATGAGCAGTTCTTC
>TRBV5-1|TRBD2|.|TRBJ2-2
CASSSITSSGSGELFF
TGCGCCAGCAGCTCGATCACCTCTAGCGGGAGTGGGGAGCTGTTTTTT
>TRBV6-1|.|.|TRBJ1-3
CASSEAGQRNTIYF
TGTGCCAGCAGTGAAGCCGGACAGCGAAACACCATATATTTT
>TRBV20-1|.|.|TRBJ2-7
CSARANYEQYF
TGCAGTGCTAGGGCCAACTACGAGCAGTACTTC
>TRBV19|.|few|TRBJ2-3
CASSIGRGSTDTQYF
TGTGCCAGTAGTATAGGCCGGGGTAGCACAGATACGCAGTATTTT
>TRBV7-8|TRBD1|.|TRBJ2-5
CASSAGGYQETQYF
TGTGCCAGCAGCGCAGGGGGCTACCAGGAGACCCAGTACTTC
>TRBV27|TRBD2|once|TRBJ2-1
CASSGLSTSGFNEQFF
TGTGCCAGCAGTGGATTAAGTACTAGCGGTTTCAATGAGCAGTTCTTC
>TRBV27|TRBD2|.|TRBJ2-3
CASSLSASGSTDTQYF
TGTGCCAGCAGTTTATCGGCTAGCGGGAGCACAGATACGCAGTATTTT
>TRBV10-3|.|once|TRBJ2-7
CAITGQLNSYEQYF
TGTGCCATCACTGGACAGTTAAACTCCTACGAGCAGTACTTC
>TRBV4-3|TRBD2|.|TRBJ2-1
CASSQRLAGQNEQFF
TGCGCCAGCAGCCAGAGACTAGCGGGACAAAATGAGCAGTTCTTC
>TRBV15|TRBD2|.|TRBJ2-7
CATSRFGLAGAIEQYF
TGTGCCACCAGCAGATTCGGACTAGCGGGAGCCATCGAGCAGTACTTC
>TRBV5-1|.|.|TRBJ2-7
CASSLDSNSYEQYF
TGCGCCAGCAGTCTGGACTCGAACTCCTACGAGCAGTACTTC
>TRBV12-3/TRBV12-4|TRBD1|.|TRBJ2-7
CASSPQGAHEQYF
TGTGCCAGCAGTCCACAGGGGGCCCACGAGCAGTACTTC
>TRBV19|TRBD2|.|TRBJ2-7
CASSIDSGGFYEQYF
TGTGCCAGTAGTATCGATAGCGGGGGATTTTACGAGCAGTACTTC
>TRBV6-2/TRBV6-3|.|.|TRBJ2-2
CASSSDYTGELFF
TGTGCCAGCAGCTCGGACTACACCGGGGAGCTGTTTTTT
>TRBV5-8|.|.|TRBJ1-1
CASRGSWVTEAFF
TGTGCCTCACGGGGGTCTTGGGTCACTGAAGCTTTCTTT
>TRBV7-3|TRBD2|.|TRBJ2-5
CASSTSGRAGRKETQYF
TGTGCCAGCAGCACTAGCGGGAGGGCCGGTCGGAAAGAGACCCAGTACTTC